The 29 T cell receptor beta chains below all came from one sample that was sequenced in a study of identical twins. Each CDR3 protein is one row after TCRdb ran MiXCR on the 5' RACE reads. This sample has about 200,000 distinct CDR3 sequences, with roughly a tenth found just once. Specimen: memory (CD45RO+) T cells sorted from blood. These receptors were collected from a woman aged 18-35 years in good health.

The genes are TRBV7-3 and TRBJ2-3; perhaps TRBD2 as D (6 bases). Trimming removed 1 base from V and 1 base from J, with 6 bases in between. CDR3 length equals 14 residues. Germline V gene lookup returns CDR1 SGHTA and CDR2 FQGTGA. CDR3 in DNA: TGTGCCAGCAGCTTAATAGCGGGCACAGATACGCAGTATTTT. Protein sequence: CASSLIAGTDTQYF. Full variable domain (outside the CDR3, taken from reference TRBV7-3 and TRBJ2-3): GAGVSQTPSNKVTEKGKYVELRCDPISGHTALYWYRQSLGQGPEFLIYFQGTGAADDSGLPNDRFFAVRPEGSVSTLKIQRTERGDSAVYLCASSLIAGTDTQYFGPGTRLTVL.

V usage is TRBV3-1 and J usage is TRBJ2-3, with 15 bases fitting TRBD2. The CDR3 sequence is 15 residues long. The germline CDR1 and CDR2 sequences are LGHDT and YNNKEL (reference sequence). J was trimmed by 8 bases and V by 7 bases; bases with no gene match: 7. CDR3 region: CASTSGLAGGVTQYF. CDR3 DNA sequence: TGTGCCAGCACCTCAGGACTAGCGGGAGGGGTTACGCAGTATTTT.

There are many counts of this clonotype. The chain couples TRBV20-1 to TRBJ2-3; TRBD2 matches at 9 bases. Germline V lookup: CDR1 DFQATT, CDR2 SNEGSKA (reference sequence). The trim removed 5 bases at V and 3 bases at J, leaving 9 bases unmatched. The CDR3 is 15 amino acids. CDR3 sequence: CSASISGSTTDTQYF. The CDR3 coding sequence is TGCAGTGCTTCGATTAGCGGGAGTACGACAGATACGCAGTATTTT.

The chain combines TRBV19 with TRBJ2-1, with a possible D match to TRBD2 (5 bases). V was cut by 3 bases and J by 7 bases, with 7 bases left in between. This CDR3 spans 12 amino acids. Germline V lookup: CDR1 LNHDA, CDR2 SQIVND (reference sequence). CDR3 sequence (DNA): TGTGCCAGTAGTATCGGCGGGAATGAGCAGTTCTTC. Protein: CASSIGGNEQFF.

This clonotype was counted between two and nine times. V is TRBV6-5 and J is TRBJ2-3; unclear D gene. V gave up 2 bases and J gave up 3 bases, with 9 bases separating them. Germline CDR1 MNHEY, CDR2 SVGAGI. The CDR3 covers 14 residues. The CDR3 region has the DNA TGTGCCAGCAGTTACCCGCAAGGTACAGATACGCAGTATTTT. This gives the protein CASSYPQGTDTQYF.

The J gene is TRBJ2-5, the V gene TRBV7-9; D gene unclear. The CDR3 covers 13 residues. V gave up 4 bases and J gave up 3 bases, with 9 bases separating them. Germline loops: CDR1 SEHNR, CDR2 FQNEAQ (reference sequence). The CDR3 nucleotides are TGTGCCAGCAGCTCCCCATTAAAAGAGACCCAGTACTTC. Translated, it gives CASSSPLKETQYF.

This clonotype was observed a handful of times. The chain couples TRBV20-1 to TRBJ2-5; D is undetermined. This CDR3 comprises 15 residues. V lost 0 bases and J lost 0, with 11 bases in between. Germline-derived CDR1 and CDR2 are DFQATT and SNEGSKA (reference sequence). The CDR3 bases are TGCAGTGCTAGAGATCTTGCCAGAAACCAAGAGACCCAGTACTTC. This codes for CSARDLARNQETQYF.

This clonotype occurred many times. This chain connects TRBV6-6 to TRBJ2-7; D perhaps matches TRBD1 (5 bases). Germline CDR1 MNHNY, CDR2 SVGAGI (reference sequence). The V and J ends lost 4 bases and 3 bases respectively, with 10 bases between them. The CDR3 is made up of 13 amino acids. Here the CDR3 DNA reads TGTGCCAGCAGTTCTGGGGCCTACTACGAGCAGTACTTC. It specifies CASSSGAYYEQYF.

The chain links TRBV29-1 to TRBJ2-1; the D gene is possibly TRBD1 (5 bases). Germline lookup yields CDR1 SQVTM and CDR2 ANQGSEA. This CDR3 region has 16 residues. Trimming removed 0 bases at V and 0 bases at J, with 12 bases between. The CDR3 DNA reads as TGCAGCGTTGAAGAAGGGGCCGCTGGCTCCTACAATGAGCAGTTCTTC. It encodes CSVEEGAAGSYNEQFF.

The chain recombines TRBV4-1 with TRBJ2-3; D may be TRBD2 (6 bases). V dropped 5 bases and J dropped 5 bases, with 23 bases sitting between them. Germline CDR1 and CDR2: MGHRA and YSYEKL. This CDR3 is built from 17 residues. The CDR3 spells CASSSWERDFPQDTQYF. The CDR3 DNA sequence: TGCGCCAGCAGCTCTTGGGAAAGGGACTTTCCTCAAGATACGCAGTATTTT.

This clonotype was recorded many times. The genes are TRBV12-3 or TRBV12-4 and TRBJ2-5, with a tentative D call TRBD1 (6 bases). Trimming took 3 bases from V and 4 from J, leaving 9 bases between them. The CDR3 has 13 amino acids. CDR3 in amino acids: CASSFQGTETQYF. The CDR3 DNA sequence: TGTGCCAGCAGTTTCCAGGGGACAGAGACCCAGTACTTC.

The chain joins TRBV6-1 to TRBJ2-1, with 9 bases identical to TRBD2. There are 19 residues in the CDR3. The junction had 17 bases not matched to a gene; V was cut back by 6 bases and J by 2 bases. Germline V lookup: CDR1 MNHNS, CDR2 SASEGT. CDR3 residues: CASSAFSTSGATTYNEQFF. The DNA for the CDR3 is TGTGCCAGCAGCGCTTTTTCGACTAGCGGAGCCACAACCTACAATGAGCAGTTCTTC.

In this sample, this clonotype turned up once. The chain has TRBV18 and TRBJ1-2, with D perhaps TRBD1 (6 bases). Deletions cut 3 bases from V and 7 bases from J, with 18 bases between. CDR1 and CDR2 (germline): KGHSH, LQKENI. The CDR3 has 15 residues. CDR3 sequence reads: CASSPGTFVSGGYTF. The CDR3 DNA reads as TGTGCCAGCTCACCTGGGACATTTGTTTCGGGTGGCTACACCTTC. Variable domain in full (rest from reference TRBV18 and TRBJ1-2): NAGVMQNPRHLVRRRGQEARLRCSPMKGHSHVYWYRQLPEEGLKFMVYLQKENIIDESGMPKERFSAEFPKEGPSILRIQQVVRGDSAAYFCASSPGTFVSGGYTFGSGTRLTVV.

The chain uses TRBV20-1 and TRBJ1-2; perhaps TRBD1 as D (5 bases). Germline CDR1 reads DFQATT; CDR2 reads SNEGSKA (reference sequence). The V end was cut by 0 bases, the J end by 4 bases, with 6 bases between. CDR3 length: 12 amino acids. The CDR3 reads CSARDTGYGYTF. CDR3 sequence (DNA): TGCAGTGCTAGAGATACAGGCTATGGCTACACCTTC.

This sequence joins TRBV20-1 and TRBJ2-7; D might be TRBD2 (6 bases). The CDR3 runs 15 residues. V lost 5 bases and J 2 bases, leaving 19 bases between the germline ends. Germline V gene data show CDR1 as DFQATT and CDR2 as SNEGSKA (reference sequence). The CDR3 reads CSAPNQRAGTYEQYF. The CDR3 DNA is TGCAGTGCTCCCAACCAACGAGCGGGTACCTACGAGCAGTACTTC.

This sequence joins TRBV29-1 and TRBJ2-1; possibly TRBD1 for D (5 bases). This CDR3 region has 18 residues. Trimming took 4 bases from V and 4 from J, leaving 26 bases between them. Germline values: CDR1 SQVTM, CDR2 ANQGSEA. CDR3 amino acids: CSVVLDGIRAYEYNEQFF. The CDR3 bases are TGCAGCGTTGTCCTGGATGGGATCAGGGCCTACGAGTACAATGAGCAGTTCTTC.

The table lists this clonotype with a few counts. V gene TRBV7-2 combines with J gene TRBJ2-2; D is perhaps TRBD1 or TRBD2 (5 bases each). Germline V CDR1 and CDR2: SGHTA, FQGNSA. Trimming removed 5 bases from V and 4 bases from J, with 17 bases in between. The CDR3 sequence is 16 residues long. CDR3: CASSPHTGTRTGELFF. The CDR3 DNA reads TGTGCCAGCAGCCCCCATACCGGGACCCGCACCGGGGAGCTGTTTTTT.

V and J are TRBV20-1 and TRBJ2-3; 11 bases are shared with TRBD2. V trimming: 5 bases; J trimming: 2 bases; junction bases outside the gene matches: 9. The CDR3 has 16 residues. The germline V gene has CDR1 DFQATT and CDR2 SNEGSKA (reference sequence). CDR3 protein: CSAVLLAGGTTDTQYF. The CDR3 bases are TGCAGTGCTGTGCTCCTAGCGGGGGGAACCACAGATACGCAGTATTTT.

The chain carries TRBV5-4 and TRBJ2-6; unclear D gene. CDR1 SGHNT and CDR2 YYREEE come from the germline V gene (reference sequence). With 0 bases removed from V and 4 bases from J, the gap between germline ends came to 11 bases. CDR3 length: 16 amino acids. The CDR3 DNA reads TGTGCCAGCAGCTTGGCCGCGACGTACGGGGCCAACGTCCTGACTTTC. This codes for CASSLAATYGANVLTF.

DNA of the CDR3: TGTGCCATCAGCCGACAGGGCACGGCTACGCAGTATTTT. It is translated as CAISRQGTATQYF. This sequence joins TRBV10-3 and TRBJ2-3; 7 positions match TRBD1. J was trimmed by 8 bases and V by 6 bases; bases with no gene match: 8. Looked up from germline, CDR1 is ENHRY and CDR2 is SYGVKD. The CDR3 loop spans 13 amino acids.

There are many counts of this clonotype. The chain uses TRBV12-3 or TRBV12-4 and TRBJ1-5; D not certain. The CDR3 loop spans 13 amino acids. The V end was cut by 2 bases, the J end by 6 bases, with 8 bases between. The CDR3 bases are TGTGCCAGCAGTTTATTGGGTAGTCAGCCCCAGCATTTT. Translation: CASSLLGSQPQHF.

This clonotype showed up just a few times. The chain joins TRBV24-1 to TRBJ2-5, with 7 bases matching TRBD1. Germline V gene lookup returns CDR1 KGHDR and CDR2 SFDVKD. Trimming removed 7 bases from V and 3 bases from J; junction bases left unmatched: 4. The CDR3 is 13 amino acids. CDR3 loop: CATSLGQEETQYF. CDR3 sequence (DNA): TGTGCCACCAGCCTTGGACAGGAAGAGACCCAGTACTTC.

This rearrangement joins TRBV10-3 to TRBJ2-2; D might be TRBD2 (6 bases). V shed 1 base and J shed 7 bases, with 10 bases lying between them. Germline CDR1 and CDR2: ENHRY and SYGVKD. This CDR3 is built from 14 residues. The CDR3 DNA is TGTGCCATCAGTGAGTTGGGGGGTGTCGGGGAGCTGTTTTTT. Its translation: CAISELGGVGELFF.

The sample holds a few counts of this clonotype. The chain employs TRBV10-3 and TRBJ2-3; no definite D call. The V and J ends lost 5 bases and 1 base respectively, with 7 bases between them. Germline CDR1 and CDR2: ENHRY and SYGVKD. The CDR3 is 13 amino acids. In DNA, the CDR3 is TGTGCCATCAGTTTAGGTGGCACAGATACGCAGTATTTT. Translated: CAISLGGTDTQYF.

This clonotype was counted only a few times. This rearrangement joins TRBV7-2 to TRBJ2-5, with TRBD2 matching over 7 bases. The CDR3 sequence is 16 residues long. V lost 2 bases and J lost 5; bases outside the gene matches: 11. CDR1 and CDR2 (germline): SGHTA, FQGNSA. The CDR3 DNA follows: TGTGCCAGCAGCTTACAAAGCGGGACCCCGGAGGAGACCCAGTACTTC. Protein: CASSLQSGTPEETQYF.

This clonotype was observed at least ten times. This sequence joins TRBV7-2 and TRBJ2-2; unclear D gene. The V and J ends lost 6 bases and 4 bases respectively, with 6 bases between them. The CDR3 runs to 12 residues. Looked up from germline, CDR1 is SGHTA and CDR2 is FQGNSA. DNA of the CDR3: TGTGCCAGCAGAGCTCTCACCGGGGAGCTGTTTTTT. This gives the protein CASRALTGELFF.

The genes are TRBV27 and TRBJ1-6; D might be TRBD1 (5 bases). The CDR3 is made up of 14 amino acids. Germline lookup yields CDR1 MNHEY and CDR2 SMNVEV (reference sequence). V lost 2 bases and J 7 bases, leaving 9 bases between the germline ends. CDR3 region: CASSLGRENSPLHF. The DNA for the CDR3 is TGTGCCAGCAGTTTAGGCAGGGAGAATTCACCCCTCCACTTT.

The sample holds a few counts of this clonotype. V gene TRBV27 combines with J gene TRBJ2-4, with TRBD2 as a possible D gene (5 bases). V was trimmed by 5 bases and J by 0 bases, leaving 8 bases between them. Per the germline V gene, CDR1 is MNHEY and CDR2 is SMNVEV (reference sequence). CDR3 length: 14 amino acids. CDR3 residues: CASSGELAKNIQYF. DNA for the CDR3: TGTGCCAGCAGTGGGGAGCTAGCCAAAAACATTCAGTACTTC.

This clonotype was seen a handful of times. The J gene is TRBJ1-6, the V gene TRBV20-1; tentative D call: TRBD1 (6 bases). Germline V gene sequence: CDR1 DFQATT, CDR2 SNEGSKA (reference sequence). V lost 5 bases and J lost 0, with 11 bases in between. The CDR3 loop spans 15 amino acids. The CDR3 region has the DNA TGCAGTGCTTGGACAGAGAGCTCCTATAATTCACCCCTCCACTTT. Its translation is CSAWTESSYNSPLHF.